These T cell receptor beta chains were read from a single sample in a study of beta chain features in type 1 diabetes. Sequenced by immunoSEQ multiplex PCR; TCRdb stores in-frame clones only, minus some. The table has 350,000 to 450,000 clones, roughly 16% seen once; the top ten hold more than 0.015%. The specimen was naive CD4+ T cells from blood. The receptors were gathered from a woman between 18 and 29 years old in good health. The CDR3 runs from the conserved cysteine through the conserved F or W. A D gene is named only where the DNA matches it firmly. Size tells how often a clone was seen (once, few, many) or the class of an expanded clone, and some rows leave it out.

J gene: TRBJ1-4
D gene: TRBD1
CDR3 length: 14
clone size: few
V gene: TRBV7-9
CDR3 protein: CASSGRGRDEKLFF
CDR3 DNA: TGTGCCAGCAGCGGCAGGGGGCGCGATGAAAAACTGTTTTTT

J gene: TRBJ1-1
D gene: .
CDR3 length: 14
clone size: .
V gene: TRBV9
CDR3 protein: CASSVLTGNTEAFF
CDR3 DNA: TGTGCCAGCAGCGTATTGACAGGGAACACTGAAGCTTTCTTT

J gene: TRBJ2-5
D gene: TRBD2
CDR3 length: 16
clone size: .
V gene: TRBV5-1
CDR3 protein: CASSGWTSGRGETQYF
CDR3 DNA: TGCGCCAGCAGCGGGTGGACTAGCGGGAGAGGAGAGACCCAGTACTTC

J gene: TRBJ1-1
D gene: .
CDR3 length: 15
clone size: .
V gene: TRBV7-2
CDR3 protein: CASSLVGRANTEAFF
CDR3 DNA: TGTGCCAGCAGCTTAGTGGGCAGGGCGAACACTGAAGCTTTCTTT

J gene: TRBJ1-2
D gene: TRBD1
CDR3 length: 14
clone size: .
V gene: TRBV28
CDR3 protein: CASSYLTGDYGYTF
CDR3 DNA: TGTGCCAGCAGTTACCTGACAGGGGACTATGGCTACACCTTC

J gene: TRBJ1-2
D gene: .
CDR3 length: 13
clone size: .
V gene: TRBV27
CDR3 protein: CASSSTHRVGYTF
CDR3 DNA: TGTGCCAGCAGTTCAACTCACAGGGTTGGCTACACCTTC

J gene: TRBJ1-1
D gene: .
CDR3 length: 15
clone size: few
V gene: TRBV7-8
CDR3 protein: CASSLAVGVYTEAFF
CDR3 DNA: TGTGCCAGCAGCTTAGCCGTGGGAGTGTACACTGAAGCTTTCTTT

J gene: TRBJ2-1
D gene: .
CDR3 length: 13
clone size: .
V gene: TRBV4-1
CDR3 protein: CASRVTGYNEQFF
CDR3 DNA: TGCGCCAGCAGGGTGACGGGATACAATGAGCAGTTCTTC

J gene: TRBJ2-3
D gene: .
CDR3 length: 13
clone size: few
V gene: TRBV12-5
CDR3 protein: CASGSTSGYTQYF
CDR3 DNA: TGTGCTAGTGGTTCGACAAGCGGCTATACGCAGTATTTT

J gene: TRBJ2-3
D gene: .
CDR3 length: 13
clone size: .
V gene: TRBV27
CDR3 protein: CASSSAGPDTQYF
CDR3 DNA: TGTGCCAGCAGTTCCGCGGGGCCAGATACGCAGTATTTT

J gene: TRBJ2-7
D gene: .
CDR3 length: 12
clone size: few
V gene: TRBV30
CDR3 protein: CAWSLGGGEQYF
CDR3 DNA: TGTGCCTGGAGTTTGGGAGGAGGCGAGCAGTACTTC

J gene: TRBJ2-7
D gene: TRBD2
CDR3 length: 15
clone size: .
V gene: TRBV6-6
CDR3 protein: CASSDEKGLAGEQYF
CDR3 DNA: TGTGCCAGCAGTGACGAGAAGGGACTAGCGGGAGAGCAGTACTTC

J gene: TRBJ2-5
D gene: TRBD2
CDR3 length: 15
clone size: .
V gene: TRBV7-2
CDR3 protein: CASSLAGGREETQYF
CDR3 DNA: TGTGCCAGCAGCTTAGCTGGCGGGAGGGAAGAGACCCAGTACTTC